This T cell receptor beta chain was sequenced in a study of CD8 T cell repertoires and HIV-1 epitope variants. Looking at the study overall: Twenty-five autologous and known Gag and Nef epitope variant peptides each stimulated T cells separately. Enriched T cells were co-cultured with equal numbers of autologous T cell-negative antigen-presenting cells. Epitopes were three Gag families plus Nef HW9 and YT9.

Concerning this clone itself: Its antigen is unidentified.

Germline trimming cut 8 bases from V and 7 bases from J; bases unmatched to any gene: 7. CDR1 MDHEN and CDR2 SYDVKM come from the germline V gene. The CDR3 has 14 residues. Sequenced by immunoSEQ multiplex PCR; TCRdb stores in-frame clones only, minus some. The sample holds a few thousand clones, around 71% seen once. The chain combines TRBV28 with TRBJ2-1; 11 bases fit TRBD2. Material for sequencing was cultured CD8+ T cells derived from PBMCs. This clonotype was sampled from a male donor with HIV. The DNA of the CDR3 is TGTGCCAGCCTCACTAGCGGGGGATGGAATGAGCAGTTCTTC. Translation gives CASLTSGGWNEQFF.